The 14 T cell receptor beta chains in this list originate from one sample, sequenced in a study of regulatory T cells in long-lasting Graves disease. Time point meaning: persistent/refractory GD, antithyroid drugs over 5 years with positive TRAb. There was RNA extracted from PBMCs, and the TCR library was made from it. Sequencing libraries for TCR beta were prepared with iRepertoire HTBI primers and Arm-PCR of CDR3 regions. Each CDR3 protein is one row after TCRdb ran MiXCR on the multiplex PCR reads. The table records fewer than 400,000 distinct CDR3 sequences, around a fifth of them present only once. Sequencing was performed on peripheral blood mononuclear cells (PBMCs), taken when the disease was refractory, from a patient treated with antithyroid drugs. The receptors stem from a female donor with Graves disease.

This clonotype was detected ten times or more. This rearrangement joins TRBV20-1 to TRBJ2-7, with 9 bases lining up with TRBD1. Germline CDR1 DFQATT, CDR2 SNEGSKA (reference sequence). The CDR3 length is 13 residues. The V gene end was trimmed by 6 bases and the J gene end by 2 bases; junction bases not matched to a gene: 5. In DNA form, the CDR3 reads TGCAGTGCACGGGACAGGGTGACCTACGAGCAGTACTTC. Translating it yields CSARDRVTYEQYF.

The chain links TRBV7-9 to TRBJ2-7; no definite D call. CDR1 and CDR2 from the germline V gene are SEHNR and FQNEAQ (reference sequence). V was pared by 5 bases and J by 4 bases, with 6 bases between. The CDR3 spans 11 residues. The CDR3 region has the DNA TGTGCCAGCAGCGCTAGATACGAGCAGTACTTC. It yields the protein CASSARYEQYF.

This clonotype has ten or more counts. The chain combines TRBV28 with TRBJ2-7; 9 bases fit TRBD1. The CDR3 totals 16 residues. CDR1 and CDR2 from the germline V gene are MDHEN and SYDVKM. V was pared by 5 bases and J by 4 bases, with 12 bases of the junction left unmatched. The CDR3 DNA follows: TGTGCCAGCAGTGAGGACAGGGGTCCGCGTGTGTACGAGCAGTACTTC. It specifies CASSEDRGPRVYEQYF.

This clonotype showed up many times. This chain links TRBV7-2 with TRBJ2-5; D gene unclear. Trimming removed 6 bases at V and 4 bases at J, with 9 bases between. CDR1 and CDR2 from the germline V gene are SGHTA and FQGNSA. The CDR3 covers 12 residues. The CDR3 region is CASSSGLETQYF. The CDR3 bases are TGTGCCAGCAGTTCCGGGTTAGAGACCCAGTACTTC.

The rearrangement links TRBV11-2 to TRBJ2-1; D call uncertain. Germline CDR1 SGHAT, CDR2 FQNNGV. The CDR3 covers 14 residues. Trimming took off 4 bases at V and 1 base at J, with 8 bases between the two ends. The CDR3 is CASSSRLSYNEQFF. DNA of the CDR3: TGTGCCAGCAGCTCCCGATTATCCTACAATGAGCAGTTCTTC.

This clonotype was detected many times. V and J are TRBV28 and TRBJ2-6, with D possibly being TRBD1 or TRBD2 (5 bases each). Trimming removed 6 bases at V and 0 bases at J, with 12 bases between. Looked up from germline, CDR1 is MDHEN and CDR2 is SYDVKM. This CDR3 region has 16 residues. This CDR3 is CASSGREFSGANVLTF. The CDR3 DNA reads as TGTGCCAGCAGCGGCAGGGAGTTCTCTGGGGCCAACGTCCTGACTTTC.

This clonotype showed up many times. The chain combines TRBV3-1 with TRBJ1-2; D call uncertain. V gave up 0 bases and J gave up 7 bases, with 15 bases separating them. Per the germline V gene, CDR1 is LGHDT and CDR2 is YNNKEL (reference sequence). The CDR3 is made up of 15 amino acids. CDR3 in DNA: TGTGCCAGCAGCCAAGAGCCCACCTATCCCCGTGGCTACACCTTC. This codes for CASSQEPTYPRGYTF.

This clonotype was counted only a few times. The gene calls are TRBV29-1 and TRBJ2-7; D might be TRBD1 (5 bases). The CDR3 has 13 residues. V lost 5 bases and J lost 1, with 12 bases in between. The germline V gene encodes CDR1 SQVTM and CDR2 ANQGSEA. Here the CDR3 reads CSVPSKGSYEQYF. As DNA, the CDR3 is TGCAGCGTTCCCTCGAAGGGGTCCTACGAGCAGTACTTC.

Turning to this clonotype: Being one base from a much bigger clone, this may be a read error. V is TRBV12-3 or TRBV12-4 and J is TRBJ2-7; possibly TRBD2 for D (5 bases). This CDR3 has 14 amino acids. CDR3 residues: CAGSKVNSGYEQYF. The DNA of the CDR3 is TGTGCCGGCAGCAAGGTTAACTCGGGGTACGAGCAGTACTTC.

This clonotype showed up just a few times. DNA for the CDR3: TGTGCCAGCAGCTTATCGACTGACACCGGGGAGCTGTTTTTT. This translates into CASSLSTDTGELFF. The chain combines TRBV7-6 with TRBJ2-2; D is ambiguous. The germline gives CDR1 SGHVS, CDR2 FNYEAQ. The CDR3 has 14 amino acids. Trimming stripped 2 bases from V and 3 bases from J, with 7 bases between.

A single count supports this clonotype. The chain carries TRBV20-1 and TRBJ1-1; maybe TRBD1 (6 bases). The CDR3 has 14 residues. Germline CDR1 is DFQATT and CDR2 is SNEGSKA (reference sequence). The CDR3 bases are TGCAGGGCGAAGGGGGGGAACCCAAACACTGAAGCTTTCTTT. Its translation: CRAKGGNPNTEAFF.

This clonotype occurred a few times. This chain uses TRBV7-9 with TRBJ2-7, with TRBD1 matching over 12 bases. Germline CDR1 reads SEHNR; CDR2 reads FQNEAQ (reference sequence). The CDR3 totals 16 residues. Germline trimming cut 2 bases from V and 3 bases from J; bases unmatched to any gene: 5. The CDR3 DNA follows: TGTGCCAGCAGCTTAACCGGGACAGGGGGCCGCTACGAGCAGTACTTC. As protein: CASSLTGTGGRYEQYF.

The table lists this clonotype with many counts. This sequence joins TRBV2 and TRBJ1-4; D gene uncertain. The germline CDR1 and CDR2 sequences are SNHLY and FYNNEI. The germline V and J ends were trimmed by 2 bases and 4 bases, with 20 bases remaining between them. The CDR3 length is 18 residues. The CDR3: CASSEIEPPGLLNEKLFF. The CDR3 bases are TGTGCCAGCAGTGAAATAGAGCCCCCCGGCCTACTTAATGAAAAACTGTTTTTT.

This clonotype came up many times. The chain couples TRBV12-3 or TRBV12-4 to TRBJ2-7, with D possibly matching TRBD1 (5 bases). Trimming took off 5 bases at V and 5 bases at J, with 22 bases between the two ends. The CDR3 has 16 residues. The CDR3 loop reads CASSPSRTLMEHEQYF. CDR3 in DNA: TGTGCCAGCAGTCCATCCCGGACATTAATGGAACACGAGCAGTACTTC.